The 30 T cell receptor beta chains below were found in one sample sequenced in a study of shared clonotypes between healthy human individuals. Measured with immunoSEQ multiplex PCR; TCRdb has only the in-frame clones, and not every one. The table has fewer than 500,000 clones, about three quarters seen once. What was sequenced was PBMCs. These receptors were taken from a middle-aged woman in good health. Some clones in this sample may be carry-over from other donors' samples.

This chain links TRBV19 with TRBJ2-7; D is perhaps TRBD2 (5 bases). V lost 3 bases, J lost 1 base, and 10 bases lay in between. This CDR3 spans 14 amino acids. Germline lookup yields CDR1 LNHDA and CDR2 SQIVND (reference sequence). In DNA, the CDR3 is TGTGCCAGTAGTATTGCGGGTGCATCCTACGAGCAGTACTTC. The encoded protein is CASSIAGASYEQYF. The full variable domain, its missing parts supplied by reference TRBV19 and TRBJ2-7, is DGGITQSPKYLFRKEGQNVTLSCEQNLNHDAMYWYRQDPGQGLRLIYYSQIVNDFQKGDIAEGYSVSREKKESFPLTVTSAQKNPTAFYLCASSIAGASYEQYFGPGTRLTVT.

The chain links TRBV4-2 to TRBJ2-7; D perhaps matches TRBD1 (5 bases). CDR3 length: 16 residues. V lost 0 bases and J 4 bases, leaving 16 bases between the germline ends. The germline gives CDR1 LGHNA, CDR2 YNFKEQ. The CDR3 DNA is TGTGCCAGCAGCCAAGAAGGCGGAGACAGAGTATACGAGCAGTACTTC. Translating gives CASSQEGGDRVYEQYF.

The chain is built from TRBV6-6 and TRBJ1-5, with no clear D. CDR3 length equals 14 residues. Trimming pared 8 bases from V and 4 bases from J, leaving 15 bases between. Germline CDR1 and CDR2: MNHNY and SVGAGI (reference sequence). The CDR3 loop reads CASGKGNTNQPQHF. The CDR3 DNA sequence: TGTGCCAGCGGAAAAGGGAACACAAATCAGCCCCAGCATTTT.

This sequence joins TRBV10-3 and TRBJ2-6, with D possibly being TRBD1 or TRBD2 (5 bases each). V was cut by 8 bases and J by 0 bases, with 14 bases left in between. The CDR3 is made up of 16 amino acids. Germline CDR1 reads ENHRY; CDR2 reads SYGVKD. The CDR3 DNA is TGTGCCATCGGGGACCTAGGAACCTCTGGGGCCAACGTCCTGACTTTC. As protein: CAIGDLGTSGANVLTF.

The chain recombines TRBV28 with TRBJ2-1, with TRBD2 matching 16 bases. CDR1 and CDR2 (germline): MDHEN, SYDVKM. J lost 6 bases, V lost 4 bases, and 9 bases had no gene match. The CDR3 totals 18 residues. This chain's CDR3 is CASSWRGLAGGPSNEQFF. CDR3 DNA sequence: TGTGCCAGCAGTTGGCGGGGACTAGCGGGAGGGCCCTCCAATGAGCAGTTCTTC.

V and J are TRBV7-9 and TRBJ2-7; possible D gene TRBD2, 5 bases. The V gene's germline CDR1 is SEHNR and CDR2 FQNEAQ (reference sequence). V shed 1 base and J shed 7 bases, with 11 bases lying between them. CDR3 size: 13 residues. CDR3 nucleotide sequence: TGTGCCAGCAGCTTAGTATCGGGGTATGAGCAGTACTTC. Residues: CASSLVSGYEQYF.

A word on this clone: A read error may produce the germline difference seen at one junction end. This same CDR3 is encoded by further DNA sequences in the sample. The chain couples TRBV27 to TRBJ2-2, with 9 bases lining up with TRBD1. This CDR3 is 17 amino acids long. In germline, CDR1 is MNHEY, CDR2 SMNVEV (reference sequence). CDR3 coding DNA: TGTGCCAGTAGTTTTTATGGGACAGGGAGGAACACCGGGGAGCTGTTTTTT. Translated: CASSFYGTGRNTGELFF.

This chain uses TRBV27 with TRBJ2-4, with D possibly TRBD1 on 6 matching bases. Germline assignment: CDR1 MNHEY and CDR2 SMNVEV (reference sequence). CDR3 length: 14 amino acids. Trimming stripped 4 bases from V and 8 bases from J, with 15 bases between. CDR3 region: CASSSPGAGDIQYF. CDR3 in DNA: TGTGCCAGCAGTTCCCCAGGGGCTGGGGACATTCAGTACTTC.

The CDR3, as DNA: TGCGCCAGCAGCTGGAGCGCCGTAAACACTGAAGCTTTCTTT. Its translation is CASSWSAVNTEAFF. The chain couples TRBV5-1 to TRBJ1-1; no clear D gene. Germline V gives CDR1 SGHRS, CDR2 YFSETQ. The CDR3 length is 14 residues. V dropped 3 bases and J dropped 2 bases, with 11 bases sitting between them.

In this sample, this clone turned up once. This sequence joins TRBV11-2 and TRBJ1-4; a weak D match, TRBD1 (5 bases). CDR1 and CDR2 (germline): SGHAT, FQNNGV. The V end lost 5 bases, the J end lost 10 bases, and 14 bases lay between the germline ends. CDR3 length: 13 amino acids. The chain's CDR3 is CASSLPGPAKLFF. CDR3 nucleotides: TGTGCCAGCAGCCTCCCGGGACCGGCAAAACTGTTTTTT.

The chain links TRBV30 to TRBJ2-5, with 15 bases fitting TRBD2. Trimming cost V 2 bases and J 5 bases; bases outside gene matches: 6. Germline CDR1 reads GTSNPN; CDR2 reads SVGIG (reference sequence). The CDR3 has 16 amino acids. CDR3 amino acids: CAWSYGLAGGPETQYF. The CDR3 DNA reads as TGTGCCTGGAGTTACGGACTAGCGGGAGGGCCGGAGACCCAGTACTTC.

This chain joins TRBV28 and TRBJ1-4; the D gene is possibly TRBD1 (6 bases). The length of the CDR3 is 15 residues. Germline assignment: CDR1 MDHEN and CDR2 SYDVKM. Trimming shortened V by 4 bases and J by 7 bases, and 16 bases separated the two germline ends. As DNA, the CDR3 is TGTGCCAGCAGTTCGAACAGGGACCAGATTGAAAAACTGTTTTTT. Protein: CASSSNRDQIEKLFF.

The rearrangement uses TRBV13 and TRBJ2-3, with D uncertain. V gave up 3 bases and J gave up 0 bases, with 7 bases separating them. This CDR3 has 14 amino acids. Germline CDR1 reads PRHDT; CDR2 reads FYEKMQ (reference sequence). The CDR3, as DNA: TGTGCCAGCAGCTTTGTAGAAAGCACAGATACGCAGTATTTT. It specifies CASSFVESTDTQYF. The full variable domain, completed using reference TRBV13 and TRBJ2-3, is AAGVIQSPRHLIKEKRETATLKCYPIPRHDTVYWYQQGPGQDPQFLISFYEKMQSDKGSIPDRFSAQQFSDYHSELNMSSLELGDSALYFCASSFVESTDTQYFGPGTRLTVL.

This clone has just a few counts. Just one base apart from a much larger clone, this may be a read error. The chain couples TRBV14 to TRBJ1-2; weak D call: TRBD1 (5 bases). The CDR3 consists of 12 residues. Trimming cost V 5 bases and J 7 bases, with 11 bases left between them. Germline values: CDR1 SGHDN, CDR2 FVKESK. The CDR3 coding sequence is TGTGCCAGCAGCAAAGGGGCTTTTGGCTACACCTTC. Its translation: CASSKGAFGYTF.

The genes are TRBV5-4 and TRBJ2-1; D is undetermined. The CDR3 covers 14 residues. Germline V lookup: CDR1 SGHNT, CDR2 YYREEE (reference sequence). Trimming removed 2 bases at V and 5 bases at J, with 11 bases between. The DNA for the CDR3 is TGTGCCAGCAGCTTTATCACAGCCCACAATGAGCAGTTCTTC. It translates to CASSFITAHNEQFF. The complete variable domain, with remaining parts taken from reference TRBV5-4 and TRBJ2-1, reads ETGVTQSPTHLIKTRGQQVTLRCSSQSGHNTVSWYQQALGQGPQFIFQYYREEENGRGNFPPRFSGLQFPNYSSELNVNALELDDSALYLCASSFITAHNEQFFGPGTRLTVL.

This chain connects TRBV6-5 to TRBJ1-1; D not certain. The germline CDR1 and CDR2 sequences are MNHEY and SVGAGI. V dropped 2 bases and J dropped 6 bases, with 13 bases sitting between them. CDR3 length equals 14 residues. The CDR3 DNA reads TGTGCCAGCAGTTACCACGGAGTTTCGGCTGAAGCTTTCTTT. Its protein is CASSYHGVSAEAFF.

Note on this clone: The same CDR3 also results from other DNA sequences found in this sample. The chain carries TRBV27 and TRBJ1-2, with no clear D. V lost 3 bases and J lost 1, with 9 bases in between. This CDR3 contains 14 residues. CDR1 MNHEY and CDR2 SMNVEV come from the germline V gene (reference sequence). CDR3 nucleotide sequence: TGTGCCAGCAGTTTGGGCAGGAATAACTATGGCTACACCTTC. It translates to CASSLGRNNYGYTF.

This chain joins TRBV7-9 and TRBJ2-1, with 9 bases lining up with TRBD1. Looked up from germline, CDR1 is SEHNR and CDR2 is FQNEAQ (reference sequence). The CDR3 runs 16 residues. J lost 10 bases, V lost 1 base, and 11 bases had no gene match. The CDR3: CASSLGGGQGRREQFF. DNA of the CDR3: TGTGCCAGCAGCTTAGGAGGGGGACAGGGCCGTCGGGAGCAGTTCTTC.

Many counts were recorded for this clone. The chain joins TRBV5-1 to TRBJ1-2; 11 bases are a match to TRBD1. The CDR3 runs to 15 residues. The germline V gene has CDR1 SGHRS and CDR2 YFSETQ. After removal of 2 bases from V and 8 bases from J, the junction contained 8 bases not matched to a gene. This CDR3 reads CASSLTGTGGLGYTF. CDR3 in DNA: TGCGCCAGCAGCTTAACCGGGACAGGGGGATTAGGCTACACCTTC. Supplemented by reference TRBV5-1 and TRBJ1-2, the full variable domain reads KAGVTQTPRYLIKTRGQQVTLSCSPISGHRSVSWYQQTPGQGLQFLFEYFSETQRNKGNFPGRFSGRQFSNSRSEMNVSTLELGDSALYLCASSLTGTGGLGYTFGSGTRLTVV.

For the CDR3, the DNA is TGTGCCAGCAGTACCGGGACAGGTTCCTACAATGAGCAGTTCTTC. This encodes CASSTGTGSYNEQFF. The chain recombines TRBV6-6 with TRBJ2-1, with TRBD1 matching 8 bases. CDR1 and CDR2 (germline): MNHNY, SVGAGI (reference sequence). V lost 5 bases, J lost 1 base, and 4 bases stayed unmatched. The CDR3 extends over 15 amino acids.

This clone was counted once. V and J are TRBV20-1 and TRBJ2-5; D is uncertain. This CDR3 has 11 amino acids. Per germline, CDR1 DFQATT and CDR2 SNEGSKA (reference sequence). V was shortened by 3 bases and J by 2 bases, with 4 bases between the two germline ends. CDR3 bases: TGCAGTGCTAGCACGCAAGAGACCCAGTACTTC. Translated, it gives CSASTQETQYF.

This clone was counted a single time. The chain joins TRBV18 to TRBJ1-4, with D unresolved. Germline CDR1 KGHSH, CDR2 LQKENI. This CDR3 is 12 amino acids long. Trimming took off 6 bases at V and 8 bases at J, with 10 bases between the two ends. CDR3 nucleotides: TGTGCCAGCTCTCGTCCAATGGAAAAACTGTTTTTT. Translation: CASSRPMEKLFF.

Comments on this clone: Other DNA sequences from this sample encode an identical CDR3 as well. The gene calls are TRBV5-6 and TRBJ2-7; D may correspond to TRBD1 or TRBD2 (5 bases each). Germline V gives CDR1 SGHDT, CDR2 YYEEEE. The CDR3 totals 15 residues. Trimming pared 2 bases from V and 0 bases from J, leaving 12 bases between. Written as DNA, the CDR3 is TGTGCCAGCAGCTTAACAGGTGGACTCTCCTACGAGCAGTACTTC. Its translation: CASSLTGGLSYEQYF. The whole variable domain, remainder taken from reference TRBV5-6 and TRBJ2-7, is DAGVTQSPTHLIKTRGQQVTLRCSPKSGHDTVSWYQQALGQGPQFIFQYYEEEERQRGNFPDRFSGHQFPNYSSELNVNALLLGDSALYLCASSLTGGLSYEQYFGPGTRLTVT.

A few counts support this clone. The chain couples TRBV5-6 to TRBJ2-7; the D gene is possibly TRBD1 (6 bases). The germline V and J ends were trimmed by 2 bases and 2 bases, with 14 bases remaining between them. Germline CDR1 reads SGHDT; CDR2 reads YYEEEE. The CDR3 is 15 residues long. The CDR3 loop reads CASSFLTGLTYEQYF. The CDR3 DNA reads TGTGCCAGCAGCTTCCTGACAGGTCTTACCTACGAGCAGTACTTC.

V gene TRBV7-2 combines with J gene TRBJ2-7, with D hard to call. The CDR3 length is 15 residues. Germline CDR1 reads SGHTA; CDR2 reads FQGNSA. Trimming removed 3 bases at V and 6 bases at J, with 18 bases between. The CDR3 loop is CASSLAGLGNGEQYF. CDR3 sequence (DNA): TGTGCCAGCAGCTTGGCCGGGCTAGGTAACGGCGAGCAGTACTTC.

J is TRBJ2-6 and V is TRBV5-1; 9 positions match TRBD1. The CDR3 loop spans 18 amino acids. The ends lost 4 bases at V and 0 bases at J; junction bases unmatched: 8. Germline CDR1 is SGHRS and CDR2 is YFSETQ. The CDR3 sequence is CASSPRQGGGSGANVLTF. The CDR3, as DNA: TGCGCCAGCAGCCCCCGACAGGGGGGAGGCTCTGGGGCCAACGTCCTGACTTTC. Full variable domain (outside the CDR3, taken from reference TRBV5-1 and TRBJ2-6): KAGVTQTPRYLIKTRGQQVTLSCSPISGHRSVSWYQQTPGQGLQFLFEYFSETQRNKGNFPGRFSGRQFSNSRSEMNVSTLELGDSALYLCASSPRQGGGSGANVLTFGAGSRLTVL.

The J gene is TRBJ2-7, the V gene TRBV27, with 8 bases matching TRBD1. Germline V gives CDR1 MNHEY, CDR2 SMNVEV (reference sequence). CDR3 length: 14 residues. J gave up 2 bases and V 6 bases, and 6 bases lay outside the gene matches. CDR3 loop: CASSQQGDPYEQYF. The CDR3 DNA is TGTGCCAGCAGCCAACAGGGGGACCCCTACGAGCAGTACTTC.

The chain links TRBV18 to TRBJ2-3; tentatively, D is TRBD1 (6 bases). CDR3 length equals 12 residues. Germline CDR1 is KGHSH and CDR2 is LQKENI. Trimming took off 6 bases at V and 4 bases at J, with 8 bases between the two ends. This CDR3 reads CASSWGPDTQYF. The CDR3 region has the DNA TGTGCCAGCTCTTGGGGGCCAGATACGCAGTATTTT.

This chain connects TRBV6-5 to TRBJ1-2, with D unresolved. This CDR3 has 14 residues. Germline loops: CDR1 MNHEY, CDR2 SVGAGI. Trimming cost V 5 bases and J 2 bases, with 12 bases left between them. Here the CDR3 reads CASSPSRTNYGYTF. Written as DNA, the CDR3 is TGTGCCAGCAGTCCCTCTCGGACGAACTATGGCTACACCTTC.

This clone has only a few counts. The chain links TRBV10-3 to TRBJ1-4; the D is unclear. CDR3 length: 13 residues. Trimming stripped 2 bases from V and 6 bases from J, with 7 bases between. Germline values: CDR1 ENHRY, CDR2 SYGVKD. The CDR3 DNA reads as TGTGCCATCAGTGAGGGGAGGGATGAAAAACTGTTTTTT. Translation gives CAISEGRDEKLFF.